This TCR beta chain was sequenced during a study of blood T cell repertoires in COVID-19 (dated by TCRdb to the early 2020s). Context from the whole study: Samples covering the acute and convalescent phases of COVID-19 were provided by collaborators in the United States, Italy and Spain. The material from the prospective study consisted of cDNA or gDNA derived from T cells, B-cell-depleted T cells, or PBMCs. Subjects who had been exposed to COVID-19, were actively infected with it, or had recovered from it provided the deeply sampled blood TCRbeta repertoires that made up the dataset. A freely available public database, intended as a resource for researchers studying the immune response to SARS-CoV-2, is where the repertoires were released. Samples were obtained from the ongoing ImmuneRACE study (first 160 participants) and from some 1,300 subjects provided by 6 global collaborators. A de-identified subject ID, COVID-19 status, age in years and sex were almost always included in the sample metadata. Where available, HLA class I and class II types were taken from metadata supplied by the sample provider and were not determined by assay-based typing.

A second Seattle source provided samples from volunteer blood donors who had recovered from COVID-19. The collaborating institutions used their own protocols to collect whole blood in K2EDTA tubes. For TCRbeta analysis, collaborator samples were shipped as frozen whole blood, as isolated PBMCs, or as DNA extracted from either sample type. In the case of this clone: There is no known antigen for this receptor. Base quality data are lacking; no much larger clone is found one base away.

The study at large found these results: How much clinical and demographic metadata was included differed by source and by participant, and the metadata was provided uncurated.

TCRbeta CDR3 regions were amplified from genomic DNA by means of the immunoSEQ Assay, a bias-controlled multiplex PCR. In the paper's pipeline: The number of nucleated cells in each sample was estimated by amplification of reference gene primers within the assay. To quantify the absolute abundance of each unique TCRbeta CDR3 rearrangement, sequence reads were collapsed and filtered. For each sample, productive Simpson clonality was calculated as the square root of Simpson's diversity index across productive rearrangements. TCRdb provides this immuneACCESS table in a form limited to in-frame rearrangements. Some clones are lacking; in checked studies, under half of them reflect an unresolved V gene, and why the rest are absent is not known. Clonal size and the V and J genes are those of that table, whereas D and trimming came from the DNA. The sample table lists a few hundred thousand clones, around nine tenths of them with a count of one. The leading ten clones occupy about 6.2% of the sample.

The sample taken for sequencing was peripheral blood. This clonotype was sampled from a man aged 60 to 75 who had recovered from COVID-19.

This receptor has the CDR3 CASSQSGVGNQPQHF. In nucleotides, the sequence is TGTGCCAGCAGCCAATCCGGGGTTGGCAATCAGCCCCAGCATTTT. The receptor chain draws on TRBV16 and TRBJ1-5; the D gene lacks a confident call. V is shortened by 0 bases, J by 2 bases, and the region joining them spans 8 bases. Including cysteine and phenylalanine, the CDR3 has 15 amino acids. Just the 45-base CDR3 DNA is kept, in frame starting at base 1. CDR1 and CDR2 are read off the germline V gene as KGHSY and FQNENV.